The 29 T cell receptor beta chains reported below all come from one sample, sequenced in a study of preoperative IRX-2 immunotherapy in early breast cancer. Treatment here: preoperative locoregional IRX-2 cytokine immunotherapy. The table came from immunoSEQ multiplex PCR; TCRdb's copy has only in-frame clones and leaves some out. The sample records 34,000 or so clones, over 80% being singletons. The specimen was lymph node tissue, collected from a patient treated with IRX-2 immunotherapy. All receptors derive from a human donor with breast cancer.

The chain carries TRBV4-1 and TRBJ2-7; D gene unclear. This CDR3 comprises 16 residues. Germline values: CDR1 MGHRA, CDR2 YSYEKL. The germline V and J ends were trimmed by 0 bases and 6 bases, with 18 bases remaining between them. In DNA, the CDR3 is TGCGCCAGCAGCCAAGACCTCGGTGCCGGAAGCCTCGAGCAGTACTTC. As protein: CASSQDLGAGSLEQYF.

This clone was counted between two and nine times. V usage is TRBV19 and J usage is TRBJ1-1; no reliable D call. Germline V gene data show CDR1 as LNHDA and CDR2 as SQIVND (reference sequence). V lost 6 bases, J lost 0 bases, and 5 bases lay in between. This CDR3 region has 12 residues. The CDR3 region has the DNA TGTGCCAGTAGACACTTGAACACTGAAGCTTTCTTT. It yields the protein CASRHLNTEAFF.

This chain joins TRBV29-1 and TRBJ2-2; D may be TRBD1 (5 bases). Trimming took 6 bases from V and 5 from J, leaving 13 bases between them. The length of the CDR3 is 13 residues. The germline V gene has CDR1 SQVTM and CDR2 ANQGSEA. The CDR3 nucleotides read TGCAGCGTCACCGACAGTTTTACCGGGGAGCTGTTTTTT. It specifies CSVTDSFTGELFF.

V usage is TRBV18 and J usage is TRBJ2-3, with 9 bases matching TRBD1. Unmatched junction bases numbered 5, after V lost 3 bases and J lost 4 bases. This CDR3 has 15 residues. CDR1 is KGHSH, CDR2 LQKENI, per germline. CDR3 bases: TGTGCCAGCTCACCTGGGACAGGGCGAGCAGATACGCAGTATTTT. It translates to CASSPGTGRADTQYF.

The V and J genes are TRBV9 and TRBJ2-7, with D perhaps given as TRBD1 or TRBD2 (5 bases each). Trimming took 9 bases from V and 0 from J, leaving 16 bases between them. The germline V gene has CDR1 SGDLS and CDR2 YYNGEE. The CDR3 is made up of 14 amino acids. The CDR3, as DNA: TGTGCCATCCGCCGGGACCTCCTCTCCTACGAGCAGTACTTC. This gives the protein CAIRRDLLSYEQYF.

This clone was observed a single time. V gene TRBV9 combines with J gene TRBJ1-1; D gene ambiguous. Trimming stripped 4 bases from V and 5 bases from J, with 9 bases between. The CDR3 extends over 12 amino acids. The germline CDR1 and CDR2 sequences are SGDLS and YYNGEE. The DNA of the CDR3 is TGTGCCAGCAGCTTAAGGAGGACTGAAGCTTTCTTT. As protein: CASSLRRTEAFF.

CDR3 amino acids: CSGAGGSGYGYTF. The CDR3 DNA follows: TGCAGCGGTGCAGGGGGCTCGGGCTATGGCTACACCTTC. The chain couples TRBV29-1 to TRBJ1-2, with 8 bases identical to TRBD1. This CDR3 contains 13 residues. V lost 7 bases to trimming and J lost 4 bases; unmatched junction nucleotides: 8. Germline CDR1 and CDR2: SQVTM and ANQGSEA.

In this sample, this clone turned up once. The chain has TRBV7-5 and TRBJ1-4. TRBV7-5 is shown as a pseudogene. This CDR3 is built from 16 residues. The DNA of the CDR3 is TGTGCCAGCAGCGCCGGGAGATTCGCAACTAATGAAAAACTGTTTTTT. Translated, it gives CASSAGRFATNEKLFF.

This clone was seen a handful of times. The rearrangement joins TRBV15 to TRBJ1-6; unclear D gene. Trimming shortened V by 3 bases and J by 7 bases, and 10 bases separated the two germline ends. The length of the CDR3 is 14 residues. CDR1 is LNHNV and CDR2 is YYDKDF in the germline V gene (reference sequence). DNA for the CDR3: TGTGCCACCAGCAGCGAAGGGTGGAATTCACCCCTCCACTTT. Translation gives CATSSEGWNSPLHF.

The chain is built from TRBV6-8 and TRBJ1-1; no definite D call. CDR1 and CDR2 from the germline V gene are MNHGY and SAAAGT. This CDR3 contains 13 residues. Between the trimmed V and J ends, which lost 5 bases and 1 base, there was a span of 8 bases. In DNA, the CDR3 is TGTGCCAGCAGTGGGTGGAAGAACACTGAAGCTTTCTTT. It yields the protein CASSGWKNTEAFF.

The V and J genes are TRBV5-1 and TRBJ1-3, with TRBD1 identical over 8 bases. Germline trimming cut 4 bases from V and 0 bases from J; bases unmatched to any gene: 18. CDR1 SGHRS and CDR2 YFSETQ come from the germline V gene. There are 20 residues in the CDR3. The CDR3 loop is CASSPSDRERNLNSGNTIYF. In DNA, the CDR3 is TGCGCCAGCAGCCCCTCGGACAGGGAAAGGAACCTAAACTCTGGAAACACCATATATTTT.

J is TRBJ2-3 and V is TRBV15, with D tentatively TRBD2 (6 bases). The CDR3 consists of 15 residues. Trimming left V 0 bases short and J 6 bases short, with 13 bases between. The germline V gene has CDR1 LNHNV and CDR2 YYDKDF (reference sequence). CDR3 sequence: CATSRDIGGWDTQYF. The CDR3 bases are TGTGCCACCAGCAGAGATATTGGAGGGTGGGATACGCAGTATTTT.

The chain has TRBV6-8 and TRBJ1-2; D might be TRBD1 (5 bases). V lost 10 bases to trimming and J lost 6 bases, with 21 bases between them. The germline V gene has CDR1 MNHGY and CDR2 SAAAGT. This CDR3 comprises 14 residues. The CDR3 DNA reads TGTGCCATCAGGGCCTTGAGAAGTCTCGATGGCTACACCTTC. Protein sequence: CAIRALRSLDGYTF.

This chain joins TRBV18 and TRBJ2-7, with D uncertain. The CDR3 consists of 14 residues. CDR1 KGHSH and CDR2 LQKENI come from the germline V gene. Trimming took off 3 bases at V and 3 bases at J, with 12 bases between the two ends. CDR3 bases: TGTGCCAGCTCACCCGTCCACAATCTCTACGAGCAGTACTTC. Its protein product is CASSPVHNLYEQYF.

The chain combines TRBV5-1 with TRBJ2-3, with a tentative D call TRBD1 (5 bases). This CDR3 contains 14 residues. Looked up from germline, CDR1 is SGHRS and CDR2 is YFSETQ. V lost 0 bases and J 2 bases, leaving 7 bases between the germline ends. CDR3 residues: CASSLGGFTDTQYF. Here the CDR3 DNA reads TGCGCCAGCAGCTTGGGGGGCTTCACAGATACGCAGTATTTT.

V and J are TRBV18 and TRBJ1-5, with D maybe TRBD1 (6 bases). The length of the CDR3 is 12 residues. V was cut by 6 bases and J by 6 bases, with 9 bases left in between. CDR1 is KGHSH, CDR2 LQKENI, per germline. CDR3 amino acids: CASSQGFQPQHF. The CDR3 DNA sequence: TGTGCCAGCTCCCAGGGGTTTCAGCCCCAGCATTTT.

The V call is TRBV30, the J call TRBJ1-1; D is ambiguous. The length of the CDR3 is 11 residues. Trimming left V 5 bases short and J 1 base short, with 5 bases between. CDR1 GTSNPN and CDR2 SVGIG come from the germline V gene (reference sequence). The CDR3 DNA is TGTGCCTGGGGGAGGAACACTGAAGCTTTCTTT. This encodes CAWGRNTEAFF.

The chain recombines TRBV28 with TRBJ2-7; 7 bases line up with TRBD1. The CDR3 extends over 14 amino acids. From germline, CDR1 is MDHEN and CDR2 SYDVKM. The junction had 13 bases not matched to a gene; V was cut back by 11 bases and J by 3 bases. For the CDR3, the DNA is TGTGCCGTACCCCCCGAGAGGGGGCTCTACGAGCAGTACTTC. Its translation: CAVPPERGLYEQYF.

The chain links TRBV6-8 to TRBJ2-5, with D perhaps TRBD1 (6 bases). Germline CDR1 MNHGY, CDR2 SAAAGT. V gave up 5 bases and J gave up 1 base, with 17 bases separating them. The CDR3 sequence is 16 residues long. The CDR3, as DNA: TGTGCCAGCAGTGACCTCAGGGGATTGAGCCAAGAGACCCAGTACTTC. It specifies CASSDLRGLSQETQYF.

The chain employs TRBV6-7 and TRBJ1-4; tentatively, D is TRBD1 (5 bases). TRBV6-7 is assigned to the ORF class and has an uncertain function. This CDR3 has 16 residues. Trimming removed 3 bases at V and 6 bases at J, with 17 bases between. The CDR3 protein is CASSYGGRTLYEKLFF. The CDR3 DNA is TGTGCCAGCAGTTATGGGGGGAGGACATTGTATGAAAAACTGTTTTTT.

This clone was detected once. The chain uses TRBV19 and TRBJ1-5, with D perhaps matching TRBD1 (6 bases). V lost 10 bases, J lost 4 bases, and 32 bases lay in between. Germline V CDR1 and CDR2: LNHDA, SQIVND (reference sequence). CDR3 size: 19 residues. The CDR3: CATSTRLRTDTWSNQPQHF. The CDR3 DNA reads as TGTGCCACCTCAACACGATTACGGACAGACACTTGGAGTAATCAGCCCCAGCATTTT.

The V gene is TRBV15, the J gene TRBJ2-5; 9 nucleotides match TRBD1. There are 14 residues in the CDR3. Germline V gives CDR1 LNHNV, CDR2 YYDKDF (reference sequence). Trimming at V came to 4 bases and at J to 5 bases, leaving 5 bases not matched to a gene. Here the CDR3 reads CATSKNRGQETQYF. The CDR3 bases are TGTGCCACCAGCAAAAACAGGGGGCAGGAGACCCAGTACTTC.

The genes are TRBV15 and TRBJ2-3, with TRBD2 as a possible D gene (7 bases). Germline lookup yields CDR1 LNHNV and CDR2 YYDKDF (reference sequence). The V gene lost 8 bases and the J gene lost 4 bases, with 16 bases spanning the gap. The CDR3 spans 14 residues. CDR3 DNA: TGTGCCACCGGGGAAGGGGGGGGCGCAGATACGCAGTATTTT. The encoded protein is CATGEGGGADTQYF.

DNA of the CDR3: TGTGCCAGCAGCTATACATATGAAGACAGGGGACGGTACAATGAGCAGTTCTTC. It encodes CASSYTYEDRGRYNEQFF. The genes are TRBV11-3 and TRBJ2-1, with 8 bases matching TRBD1. Per germline, CDR1 SGHNT and CDR2 YENEEA. Unmatched junction bases numbered 15, after V lost 4 bases and J lost 4 bases. There are 18 residues in the CDR3.

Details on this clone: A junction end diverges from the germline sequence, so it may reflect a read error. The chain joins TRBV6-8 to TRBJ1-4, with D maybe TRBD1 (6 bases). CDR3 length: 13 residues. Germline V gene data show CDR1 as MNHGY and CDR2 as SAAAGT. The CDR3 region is CAISTGRNEKLFF. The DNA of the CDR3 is TGTGCCATCAGTACAGGGAGAAATGAAAAACTGTTTTTT.

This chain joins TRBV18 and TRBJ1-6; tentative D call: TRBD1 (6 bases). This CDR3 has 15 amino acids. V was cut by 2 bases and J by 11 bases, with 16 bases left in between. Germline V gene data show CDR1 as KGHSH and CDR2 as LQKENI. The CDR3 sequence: CASSPTTEGVAPLHF. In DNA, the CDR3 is TGTGCCAGCTCACCAACGACAGAGGGGGTTGCACCCCTCCACTTT.

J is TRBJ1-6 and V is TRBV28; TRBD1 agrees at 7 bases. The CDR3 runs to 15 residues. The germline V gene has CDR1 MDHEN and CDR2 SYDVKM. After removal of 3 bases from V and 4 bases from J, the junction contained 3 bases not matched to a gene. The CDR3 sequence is CASSFNRGYNSPLHF. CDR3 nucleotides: TGTGCCAGCAGTTTTAACAGGGGATATAATTCACCCCTCCACTTT.

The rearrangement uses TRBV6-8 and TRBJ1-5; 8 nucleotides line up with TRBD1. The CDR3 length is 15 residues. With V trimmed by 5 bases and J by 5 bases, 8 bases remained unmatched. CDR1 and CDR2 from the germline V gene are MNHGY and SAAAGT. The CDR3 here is CASSQGQGNYQPQHF. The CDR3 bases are TGTGCCAGCAGTCAAGGACAGGGAAATTATCAGCCCCAGCATTTT.

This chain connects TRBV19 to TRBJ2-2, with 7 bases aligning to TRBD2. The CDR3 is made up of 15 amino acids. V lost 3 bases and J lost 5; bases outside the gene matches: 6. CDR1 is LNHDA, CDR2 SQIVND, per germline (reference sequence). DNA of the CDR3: TGTGCCAGTAGTATTGGTGGGAGGGGAACCGGGGAGCTGTTTTTT. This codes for CASSIGGRGTGELFF.